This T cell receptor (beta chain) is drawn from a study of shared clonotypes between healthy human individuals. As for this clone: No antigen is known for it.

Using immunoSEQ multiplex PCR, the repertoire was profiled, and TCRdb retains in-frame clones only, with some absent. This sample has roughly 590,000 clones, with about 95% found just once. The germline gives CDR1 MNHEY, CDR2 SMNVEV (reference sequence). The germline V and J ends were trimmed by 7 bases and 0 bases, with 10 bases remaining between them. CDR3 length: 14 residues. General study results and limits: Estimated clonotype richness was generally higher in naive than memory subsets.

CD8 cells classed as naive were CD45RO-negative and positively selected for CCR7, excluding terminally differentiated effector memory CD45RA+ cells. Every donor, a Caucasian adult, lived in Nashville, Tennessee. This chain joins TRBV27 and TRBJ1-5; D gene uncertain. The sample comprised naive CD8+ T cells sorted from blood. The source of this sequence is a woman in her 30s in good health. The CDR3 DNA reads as TGTGCCAGCAAAGCAGGTTATAGCAATCAGCCCCAGCATTTT. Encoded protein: CASKAGYSNQPQHF.